The 4 T cell receptor beta chains given below trace back to one sample, sequenced in a study of patients and donors after allogeneic stem cell transplantation. TCRdb processed the RT-PCR reads anew with MiXCR; each CDR3 protein has one entry. The sample shows 920,000 or so distinct CDR3 sequences, roughly 17% of them seen only once. The sample was blood, either unsorted or a sorted T cell fraction (not recorded which). These receptors were collected from a human donor who was either an allogeneic HSCT recipient or a stem cell or donor lymphocyte infusion donor (not recorded which). It is not recorded whose cells these are; they may come from a transplant donor.

CDR3: CAISESPEQYF. CDR3 in DNA: TGTGCCATCAGTGAGTCTCCCGAGCAGTACTTC. The chain is built from TRBV10-3 and TRBJ2-7; D gene uncertain. The CDR3 has 11 residues. V shed 0 bases and J shed 6 bases, with 3 bases lying between them. Germline V lookup: CDR1 ENHRY, CDR2 SYGVKD.

This clonotype appeared a few times. The rearrangement uses TRBV12-3 or TRBV12-4 and TRBJ2-1, with 8 nucleotides matching TRBD2. CDR3 length equals 16 residues. J gave up 3 bases and V 0 bases, and 4 bases lay outside the gene matches. The CDR3 DNA reads as TGTGCCAGCAGTTTAGCTAGCGGGGTGATCTACAATGAGCAGTTCTTC. Translating it yields CASSLASGVIYNEQFF.

The CDR3 DNA follows: TGTGCCAGCAGCCAGTCCGGACAGGGATCGACTGAAGCTTTCTTT. It yields the protein CASSQSGQGSTEAFF. This chain connects TRBV5-6 to TRBJ1-1; 8 bases map to TRBD1. Germline assignment: CDR1 SGHDT and CDR2 YYEEEE. V lost 4 bases to trimming and J lost 5 bases; unmatched junction nucleotides: 10. The CDR3 totals 15 residues. Supplemented by reference TRBV5-6 and TRBJ1-1, the full variable domain reads DAGVTQSPTHLIKTRGQQVTLRCSPKSGHDTVSWYQQALGQGPQFIFQYYEEEERQRGNFPDRFSGHQFPNYSSELNVNALLLGDSALYLCASSQSGQGSTEAFFGQGTRLTVV.

V usage is TRBV6-5 and J usage is TRBJ2-7; TRBD1 agrees at 9 bases. CDR3 length: 13 residues. Germline values: CDR1 MNHEY, CDR2 SVGAGI. V was pared by 4 bases and J by 7 bases, with 5 bases of the junction left unmatched. CDR3 protein: CASSSGQGWEQYF. CDR3 sequence (DNA): TGTGCCAGCAGTTCGGGACAGGGATGGGAGCAGTACTTC.